This T cell receptor beta chain stems from a study of blood T cell repertoires in COVID-19. Sequencing was performed with immunoSEQ multiplex PCR; in TCRdb, only in-frame clones are kept and a portion is missing. The sample consists of 100,000 to 150,000 clones, about 83% of them appearing once. The sample was peripheral blood. The source of this sequence is a man between 60 and 75 years old with acute or convalescent COVID-19.

The CDR3 nucleotides read TGTGCCAGCAGAGCTAGCGGAAGCCCCTACGAGCAGTACTTC. As protein: CASRASGSPYEQYF. The chain joins TRBV27 to TRBJ2-7; 7 bases are a match to TRBD2. Germline CDR1 and CDR2: MNHEY and SMNVEV (reference sequence). The CDR3 is made up of 14 amino acids. After removal of 6 bases from V and 2 bases from J, the junction contained 7 bases not matched to a gene.